This entry features one T cell receptor (beta chain) sequence. Its antigen is unknown. Patients included in sequencing had previously demonstrated CD8+CD57+ cell expansion by flow cytometry. The patients all had a severe acquired aplastic anemia diagnosis. Therapy had not been given to patients before blood sampling. The length of the CDR3 is 12 residues. Germline V gene sequence: CDR1 SNHLY, CDR2 FYNNEI. Trimming cost V 10 bases and J 4 bases; bases outside gene matches: 6. This record belongs to a study of CD8+CD57+ T cells in acquired aplastic anemia. Turning to the study itself: The average for DNA from sorted CD4+ and CD8+ cells was 3.2 ug.

Study-wide findings and caveats: Both patients and controls carried the same twenty-nine CD8+ CDR3 sequences.

Genomic DNA, the template, was used for profiling of the TCR beta VDJ and CDR3. TCRdb processed the reads anew with MiXCR; each CDR3 protein has one entry. The sample includes 100,000 to 150,000 distinct CDR3 sequences, approximately 40% seen only once; the top ten take around 2.7%. This chain connects TRBV2 to TRBJ2-5; 7 bases map to TRBD2. Sequencing was performed on sorted CD4+, CD8+, or CD8+CD57+ T cells (not recorded which) from PBMCs. The source is a human donor with aplastic anemia. The CDR3 spells CAIGRERETQYF. The CDR3 DNA reads TGTGCCATAGGGAGGGAACGAGAGACCCAGTACTTC. Combining the CDR3 with reference TRBV2 and TRBJ2-5 gives the whole variable domain EPEVTQTPSHQVTQMGQEVILRCVPISNHLYFYWYRQILGQKVEFLVSFYNNEISEKSEIFDDQFSVERPDGSNFTLKIRSTKLEDSAMYFCAIGRERETQYFGPGTRLLVL.